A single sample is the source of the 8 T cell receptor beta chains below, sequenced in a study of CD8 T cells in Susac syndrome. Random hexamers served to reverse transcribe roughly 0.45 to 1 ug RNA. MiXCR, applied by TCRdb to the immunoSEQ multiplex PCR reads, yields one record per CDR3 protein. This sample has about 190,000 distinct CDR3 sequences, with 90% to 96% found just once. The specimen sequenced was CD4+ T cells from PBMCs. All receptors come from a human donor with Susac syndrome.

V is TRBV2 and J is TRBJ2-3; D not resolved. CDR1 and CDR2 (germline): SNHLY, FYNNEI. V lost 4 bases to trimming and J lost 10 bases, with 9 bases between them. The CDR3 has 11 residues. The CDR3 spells CASSAGSAQYF. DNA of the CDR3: TGTGCCAGCAGTGCAGGATCAGCGCAGTATTTT.

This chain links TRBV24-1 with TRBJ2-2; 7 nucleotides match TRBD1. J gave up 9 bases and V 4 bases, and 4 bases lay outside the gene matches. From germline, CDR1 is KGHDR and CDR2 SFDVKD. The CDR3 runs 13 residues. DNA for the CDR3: TGTGCCACCAGTGAACGGACAGGCCGGGAGCTGTTTTTT. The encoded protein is CATSERTGRELFF.

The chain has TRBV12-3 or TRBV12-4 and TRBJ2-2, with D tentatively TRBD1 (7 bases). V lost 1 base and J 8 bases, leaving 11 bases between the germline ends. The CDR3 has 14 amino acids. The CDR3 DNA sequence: TGTGCCAGCAGTTTAGGACAGGGAGGAGGGGAGCTGTTTTTT. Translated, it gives CASSLGQGGGELFF.

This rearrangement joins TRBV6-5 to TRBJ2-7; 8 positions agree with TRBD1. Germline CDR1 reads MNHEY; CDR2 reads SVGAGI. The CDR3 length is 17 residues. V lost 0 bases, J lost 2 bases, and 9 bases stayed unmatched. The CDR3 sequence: CASSYSLSGGGTYEQYF. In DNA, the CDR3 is TGTGCCAGCAGTTACTCGCTATCAGGGGGCGGGACCTACGAGCAGTACTTC.

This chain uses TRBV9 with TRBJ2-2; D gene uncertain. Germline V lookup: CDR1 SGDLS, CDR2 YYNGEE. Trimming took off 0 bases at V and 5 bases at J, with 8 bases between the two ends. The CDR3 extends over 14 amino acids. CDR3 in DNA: TGTGCCAGCAGCGTAGGAAGACTGACCGGGGAGCTGTTTTTT. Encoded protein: CASSVGRLTGELFF.

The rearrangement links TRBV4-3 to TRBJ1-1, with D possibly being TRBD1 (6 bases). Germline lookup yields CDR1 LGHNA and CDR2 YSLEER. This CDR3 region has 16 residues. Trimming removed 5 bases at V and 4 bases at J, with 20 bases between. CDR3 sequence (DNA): TGCGCCAGCAGCGCCGAAGTACAGGGATTAGGCACTGAAGCTTTCTTT. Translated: CASSAEVQGLGTEAFF.

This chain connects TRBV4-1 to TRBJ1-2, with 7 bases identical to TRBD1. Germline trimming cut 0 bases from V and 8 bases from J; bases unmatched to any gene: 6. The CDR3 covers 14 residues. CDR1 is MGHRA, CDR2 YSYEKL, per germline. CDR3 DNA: TGCGCCAGCAGCCAAGATCGGGACAGTATAGGCTACACCTTC. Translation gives CASSQDRDSIGYTF.

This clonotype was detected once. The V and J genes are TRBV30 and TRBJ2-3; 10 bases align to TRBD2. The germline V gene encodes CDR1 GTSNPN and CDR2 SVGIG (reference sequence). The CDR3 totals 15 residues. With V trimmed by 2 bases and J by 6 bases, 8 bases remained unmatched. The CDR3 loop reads CAWSLPLAGVDTQYF. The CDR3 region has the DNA TGTGCCTGGAGTCTCCCCCTAGCGGGGGTTGATACGCAGTATTTT.